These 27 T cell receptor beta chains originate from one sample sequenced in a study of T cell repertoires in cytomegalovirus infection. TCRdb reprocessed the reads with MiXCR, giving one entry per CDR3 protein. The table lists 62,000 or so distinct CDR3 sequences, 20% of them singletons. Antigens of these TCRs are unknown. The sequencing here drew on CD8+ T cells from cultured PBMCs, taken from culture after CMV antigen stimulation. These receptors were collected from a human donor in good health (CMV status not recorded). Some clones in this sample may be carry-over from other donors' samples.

DNA of the CDR3: TGTGCCAGCGAAGGGGGGGAAGGTCAGCCCCAGCATTTT. This encodes CASEGGEGQPQHF. The rearrangement uses TRBV6-1 and TRBJ1-5; perhaps TRBD1 as D (6 bases). This CDR3 spans 13 amino acids. Germline lookup yields CDR1 MNHNS and CDR2 SASEGT. The V gene lost 8 bases and the J gene lost 6 bases, with 14 bases spanning the gap.

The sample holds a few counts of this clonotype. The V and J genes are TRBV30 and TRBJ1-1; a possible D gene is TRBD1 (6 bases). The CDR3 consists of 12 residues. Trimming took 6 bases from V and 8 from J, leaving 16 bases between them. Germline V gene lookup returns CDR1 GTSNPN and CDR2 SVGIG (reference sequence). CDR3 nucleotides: TGTGCCTGCTATCAGGGGAGGGCAGAAGCTTTCTTT. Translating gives CACYQGRAEAFF.

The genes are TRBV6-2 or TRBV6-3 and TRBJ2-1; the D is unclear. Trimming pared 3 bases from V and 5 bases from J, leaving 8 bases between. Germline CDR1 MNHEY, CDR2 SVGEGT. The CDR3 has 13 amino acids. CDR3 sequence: CASSYHPDNEQFF. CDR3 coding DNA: TGTGCCAGCAGTTATCACCCAGACAATGAGCAGTTCTTC.

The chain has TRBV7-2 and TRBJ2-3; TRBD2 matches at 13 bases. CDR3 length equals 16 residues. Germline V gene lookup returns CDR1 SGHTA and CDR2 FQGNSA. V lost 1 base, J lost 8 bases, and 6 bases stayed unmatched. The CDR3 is CASSLELAGGPVTQYF. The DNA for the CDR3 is TGTGCCAGCAGCTTAGAACTAGCGGGGGGGCCGGTTACGCAGTATTTT.

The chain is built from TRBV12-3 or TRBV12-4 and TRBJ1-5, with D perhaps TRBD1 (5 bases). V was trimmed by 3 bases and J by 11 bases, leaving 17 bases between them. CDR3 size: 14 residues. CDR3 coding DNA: TGTGCCAGCAGTTTCGGGCAGGGTCCTCGGTCCCAGCATTTT. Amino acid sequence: CASSFGQGPRSQHF.

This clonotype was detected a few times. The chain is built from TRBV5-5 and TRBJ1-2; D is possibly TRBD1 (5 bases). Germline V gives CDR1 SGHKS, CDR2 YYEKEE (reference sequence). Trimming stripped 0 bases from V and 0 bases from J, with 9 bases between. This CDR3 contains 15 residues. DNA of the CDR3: TGTGCCAGCAGCTTGGAAGGGGAAGCTAACTATGGCTACACCTTC. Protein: CASSLEGEANYGYTF.

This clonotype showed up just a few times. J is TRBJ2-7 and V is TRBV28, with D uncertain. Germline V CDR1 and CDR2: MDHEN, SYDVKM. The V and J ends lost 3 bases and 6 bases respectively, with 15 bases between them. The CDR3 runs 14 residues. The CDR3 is CASSFVRLGGEQYF. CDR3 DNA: TGTGCCAGCAGTTTCGTCAGGCTCGGTGGCGAGCAGTACTTC.

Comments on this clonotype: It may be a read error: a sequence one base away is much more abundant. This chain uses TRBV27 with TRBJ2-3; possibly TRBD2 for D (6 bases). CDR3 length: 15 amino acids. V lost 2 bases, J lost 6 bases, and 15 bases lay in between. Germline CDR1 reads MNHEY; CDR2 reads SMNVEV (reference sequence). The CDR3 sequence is CASSLIARAGDTQYF. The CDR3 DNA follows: TGTGCCAGCAGTTTAATAGCGAGGGCGGGGGATACGCAGTATTTT.

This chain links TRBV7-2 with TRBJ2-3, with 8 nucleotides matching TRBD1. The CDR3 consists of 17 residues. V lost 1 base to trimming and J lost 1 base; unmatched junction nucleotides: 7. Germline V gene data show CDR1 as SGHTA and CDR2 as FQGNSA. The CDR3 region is CASSLGGTGRGTDTQYF. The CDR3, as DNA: TGTGCCAGCAGCTTAGGCGGGACAGGTCGAGGCACAGATACGCAGTATTTT. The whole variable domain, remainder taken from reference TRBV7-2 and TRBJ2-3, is GAGVSQSPSNKVTEKGKDVELRCDPISGHTALYWYRQSLGQGLEFLIYFQGNSAPDKSGLPSDRFSAERTGGSVSTLTIQRTQQEDSAVYLCASSLGGTGRGTDTQYFGPGTRLTVL.

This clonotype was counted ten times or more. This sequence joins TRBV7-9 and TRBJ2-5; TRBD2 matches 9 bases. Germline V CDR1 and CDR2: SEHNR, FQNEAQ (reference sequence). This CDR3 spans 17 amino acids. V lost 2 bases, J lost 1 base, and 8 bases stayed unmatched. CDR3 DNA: TGTGCCAGCAGCTTATTAGAGCGGGGGGCTCTCCAAGAGACCCAGTACTTC. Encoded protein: CASSLLERGALQETQYF.

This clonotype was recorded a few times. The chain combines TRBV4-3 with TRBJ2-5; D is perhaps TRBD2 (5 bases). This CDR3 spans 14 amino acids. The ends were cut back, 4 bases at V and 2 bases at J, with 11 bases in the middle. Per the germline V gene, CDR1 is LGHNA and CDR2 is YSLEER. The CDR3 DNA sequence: TGCGCCAGCAGCCGATTGGAGGAACAAGAGACCCAGTACTTC. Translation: CASSRLEEQETQYF.

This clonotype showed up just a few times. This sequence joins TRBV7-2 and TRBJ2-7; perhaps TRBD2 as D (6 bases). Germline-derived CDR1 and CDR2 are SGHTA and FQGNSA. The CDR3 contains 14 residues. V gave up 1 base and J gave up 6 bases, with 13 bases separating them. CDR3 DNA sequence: TGTGCCAGCAGCTTAGTTGCCGGGAGCGGCGAGCAGTACGTC. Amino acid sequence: CASSLVAGSGEQYV.

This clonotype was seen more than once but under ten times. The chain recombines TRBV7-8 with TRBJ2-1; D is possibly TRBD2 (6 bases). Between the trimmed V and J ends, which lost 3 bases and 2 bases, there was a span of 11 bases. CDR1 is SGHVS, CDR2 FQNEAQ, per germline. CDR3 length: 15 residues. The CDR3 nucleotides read TGTGCCAGCAGCTTTCCCACTAGCCCCTACAATGAGCAGTTCTTC. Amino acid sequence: CASSFPTSPYNEQFF.

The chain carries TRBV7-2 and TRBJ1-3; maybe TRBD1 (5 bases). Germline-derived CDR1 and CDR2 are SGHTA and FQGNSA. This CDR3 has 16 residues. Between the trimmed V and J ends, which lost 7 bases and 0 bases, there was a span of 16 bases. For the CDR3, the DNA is TGTGCCAGCACTCTACGGGGGGTCACCTCTGGAAACACCATATATTTT. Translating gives CASTLRGVTSGNTIYF.

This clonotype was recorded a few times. This chain's CDR3 is CAISGDEQETQYF. CDR3 sequence (DNA): TGTGCCATCAGTGGGGACGAACAAGAGACCCAGTACTTC. The V and J genes are TRBV10-3 and TRBJ2-5; the D call may be TRBD1 or TRBD2 (5 bases each). This CDR3 spans 13 amino acids. With 4 bases removed from V and 2 bases from J, the gap between germline ends came to 8 bases. Germline CDR1 and CDR2: ENHRY and SYGVKD.

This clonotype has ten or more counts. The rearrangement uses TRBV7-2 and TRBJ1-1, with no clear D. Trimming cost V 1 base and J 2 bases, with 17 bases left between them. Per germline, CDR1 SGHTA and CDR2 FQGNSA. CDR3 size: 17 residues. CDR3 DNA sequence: TGTGCCAGCAGCTTAGTCGGGCTTAGCGTGGTTAACACTGAAGCTTTCTTT. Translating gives CASSLVGLSVVNTEAFF. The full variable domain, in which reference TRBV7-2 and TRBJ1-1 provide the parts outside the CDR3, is GAGVSQSPSNKVTEKGKDVELRCDPISGHTALYWYRQSLGQGLEFLIYFQGNSAPDKSGLPSDRFSAERTGGSVSTLTIQRTQQEDSAVYLCASSLVGLSVVNTEAFFGQGTRLTVV.

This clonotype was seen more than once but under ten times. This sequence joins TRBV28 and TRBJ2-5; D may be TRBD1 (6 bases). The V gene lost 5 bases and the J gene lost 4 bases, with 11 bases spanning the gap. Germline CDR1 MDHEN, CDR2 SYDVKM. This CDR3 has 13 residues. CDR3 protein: CASSPQGSETQYF. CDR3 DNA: TGTGCCAGCAGTCCACAGGGCTCAGAGACCCAGTACTTC.

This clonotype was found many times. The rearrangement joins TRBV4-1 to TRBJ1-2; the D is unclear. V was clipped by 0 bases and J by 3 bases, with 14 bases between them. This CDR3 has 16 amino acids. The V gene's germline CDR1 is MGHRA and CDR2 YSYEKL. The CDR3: CASSQDGGRYDYGYTF. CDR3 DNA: TGCGCCAGCAGCCAAGACGGTGGGAGGTACGACTATGGCTACACCTTC.

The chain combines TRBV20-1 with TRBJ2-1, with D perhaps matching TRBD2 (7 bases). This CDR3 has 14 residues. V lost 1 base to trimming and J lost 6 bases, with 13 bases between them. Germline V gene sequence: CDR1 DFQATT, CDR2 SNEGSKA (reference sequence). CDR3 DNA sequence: TGCAGTGCTAGAGGGGGGGGGCCCCTCAATGAGCAGTTCTTC. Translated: CSARGGGPLNEQFF.

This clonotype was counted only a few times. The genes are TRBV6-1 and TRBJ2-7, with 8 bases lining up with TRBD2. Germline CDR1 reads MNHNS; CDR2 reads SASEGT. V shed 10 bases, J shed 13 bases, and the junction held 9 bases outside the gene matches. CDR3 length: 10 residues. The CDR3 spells CATDPGGTYF. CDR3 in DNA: TGTGCCACCGATCCGGGGGGGACATACTTC.

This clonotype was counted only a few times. CDR3 bases: TGTGCCAGCAGCTTAGGACAGGTTCCCGAAGCTTTCTTT. Amino acid sequence: CASSLGQVPEAFF. The chain joins TRBV7-2 to TRBJ1-1; tentative D call: TRBD1 (6 bases). Trimming cost V 1 base and J 8 bases, with 11 bases left between them. The CDR3 contains 13 residues. The germline V gene encodes CDR1 SGHTA and CDR2 FQGNSA.

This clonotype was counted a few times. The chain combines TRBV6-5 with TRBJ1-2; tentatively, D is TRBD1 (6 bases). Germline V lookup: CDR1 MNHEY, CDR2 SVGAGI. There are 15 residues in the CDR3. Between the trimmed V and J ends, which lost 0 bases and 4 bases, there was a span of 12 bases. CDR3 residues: CASSYSDSSGYGYTF. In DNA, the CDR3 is TGTGCCAGCAGTTACTCGGACAGCTCGGGCTATGGCTACACCTTC.

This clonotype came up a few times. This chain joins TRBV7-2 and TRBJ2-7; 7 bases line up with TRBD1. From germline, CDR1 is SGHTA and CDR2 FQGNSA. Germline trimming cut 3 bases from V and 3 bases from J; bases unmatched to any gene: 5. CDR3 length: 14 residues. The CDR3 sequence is CASSFGQVGYEQYF. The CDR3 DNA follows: TGTGCCAGCAGCTTCGGACAGGTCGGCTACGAGCAGTACTTC.

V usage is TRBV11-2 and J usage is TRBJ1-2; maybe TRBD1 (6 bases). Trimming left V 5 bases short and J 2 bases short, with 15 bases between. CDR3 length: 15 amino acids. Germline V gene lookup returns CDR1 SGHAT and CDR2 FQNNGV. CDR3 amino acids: CASSPAGAHNYGYTF. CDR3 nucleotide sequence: TGTGCCAGCAGCCCCGCGGGGGCCCACAACTATGGCTACACCTTC.

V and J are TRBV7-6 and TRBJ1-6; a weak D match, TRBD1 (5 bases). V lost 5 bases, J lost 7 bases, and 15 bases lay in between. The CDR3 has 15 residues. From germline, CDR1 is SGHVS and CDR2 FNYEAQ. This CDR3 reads CASSPSWGPNSPLHF. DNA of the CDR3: TGTGCCAGCAGCCCCTCCTGGGGCCCGAATTCACCCCTCCACTTT.

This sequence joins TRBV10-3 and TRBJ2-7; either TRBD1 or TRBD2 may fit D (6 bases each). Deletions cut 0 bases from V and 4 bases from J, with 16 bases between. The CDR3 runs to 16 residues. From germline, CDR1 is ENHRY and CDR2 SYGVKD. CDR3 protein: CAISESRGQRPYEQYF. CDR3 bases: TGTGCCATCAGTGAGTCCCGGGGGCAGCGGCCTTACGAGCAGTACTTC.

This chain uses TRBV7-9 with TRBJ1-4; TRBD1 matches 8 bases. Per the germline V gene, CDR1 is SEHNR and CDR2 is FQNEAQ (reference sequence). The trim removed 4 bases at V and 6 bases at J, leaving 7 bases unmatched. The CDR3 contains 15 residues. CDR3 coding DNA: TGTGCCAGCAGCTCCTGGACAGGGCCGGATGAAAAACTGTTTTTT. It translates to CASSSWTGPDEKLFF.